This TCR beta chain stems from a study of OX40 agonist ivuxolimab in advanced cancers. In the study overall: The patients got ivuxolimab, which is an agonistic anti-OX40 (CD134) antibody. General observations from the study: Doses of 0.1 to 3.0 mg/kg were accompanied by clonal expansion of CD4+ and CD8+ blood T cells by week 6. Expanded clones belonging to CD8+ T cells outnumbered, on average, those of CD4+. A proportion of nonresponders additionally exhibited low normalized T-cell clonal expansion.

Regarding this clone: Its antigen is currently unknown.

Generated by immunoSEQ multiplex PCR, the TCRdb table keeps only in-frame clones and is missing some. The repertoire includes approximately 60,000 clones, 92% of them detected once, and about 0.58% sits in the top ten. The germline CDR1 and CDR2 sequences are SGHKS and YYEKEE (reference sequence). This CDR3 has 13 residues. Trimming pared 7 bases from V and 2 bases from J, leaving 10 bases between. The sequence was collected from an adult with an advanced solid tumor such as melanoma, head and neck, liver or kidney cancer. The sample consisted of CD4+ or CD8+ T cells sorted from blood, taken in a trial of the OX40 agonist ivuxolimab. The rearrangement links TRBV5-5 to TRBJ1-3; D gene ambiguous. CDR3 sequence (DNA): TGTGCCAGCGAAAGACAACCTGGAAACACCATATATTTT. Encoded protein: CASERQPGNTIYF.